What follows are 21 T cell receptor beta chains derived from one specimen sequenced in a study of T cells in Graves' hyperthyroidism and ophthalmopathy. The investigators amplified TCR beta CDR3 regions from RNA transcripts. RT-PCR in the first round (using the HTBI primer set) targeted the TCR CDR3. One entry per CDR3 protein results from TCRdb running MiXCR on the multiplex PCR reads. The repertoire holds hundreds of thousands of distinct CDR3 sequences, with 12% to 15% as singletons. The specimen sequenced was blood. The receptors were sampled from a woman under 30 with Graves' hyperthyroidism.

This clonotype was seen only a few times. The rearrangement uses TRBV6-4 and TRBJ2-3; D is unclear. The CDR3 totals 14 residues. CDR1 MRHNA and CDR2 SNTAGT come from the germline V gene. V lost 2 bases, J lost 7 bases, and 13 bases lay in between. Here the CDR3 reads CASSDKVRSHTQYF. As DNA, the CDR3 is TGTGCCAGCAGTGACAAGGTTCGATCCCATACGCAGTATTTT.

This clonotype was picked up a small number of times. This chain's CDR3 is CASSYGDNYEQYF. CDR3 nucleotides: TGTGCCAGCAGTTATGGGGACAACTACGAGCAGTACTTC. The chain couples TRBV6-2 or TRBV6-3 to TRBJ2-7, with D perhaps matching TRBD1 (6 bases). The ends were cut back, 3 bases at V and 3 bases at J, with 9 bases in the middle. The CDR3 covers 13 residues. CDR1 MNHEY and CDR2 SVGEGT come from the germline V gene.

In this sample, this clonotype turned up a few times. The rearrangement uses TRBV11-3 and TRBJ2-6, with 11 bases matching TRBD1. The CDR3 contains 21 residues. V lost 5 bases and J lost 0; bases outside the gene matches: 15. Germline V gene lookup returns CDR1 SGHNT and CDR2 YENEEA. CDR3 protein: CASSPWVASGTGGSGANVLTF. The CDR3 DNA follows: TGTGCCAGCAGCCCGTGGGTGGCCTCCGGGACAGGGGGCTCTGGGGCCAACGTCCTGACTTTC.

This clonotype was counted only a few times. The rearrangement uses TRBV20-1 and TRBJ2-7; 9 nucleotides line up with TRBD2. Germline V gene data show CDR1 as DFQATT and CDR2 as SNEGSKA (reference sequence). Trimming removed 6 bases from V and 3 bases from J; junction bases left unmatched: 15. This CDR3 comprises 16 residues. The CDR3 spells CSAHGALAGFRYEQYF. The CDR3 DNA is TGCAGTGCCCACGGGGCTCTAGCGGGGTTTCGCTACGAGCAGTACTTC.

The table lists this clonotype with many counts. The V call is TRBV20-1, the J call TRBJ1-2; TRBD1 might be the D (5 bases). Per germline, CDR1 DFQATT and CDR2 SNEGSKA (reference sequence). Trimming removed 3 bases from V and 1 base from J, with 18 bases in between. The CDR3 has 16 amino acids. The chain's CDR3 is CSARGGTLLINYGYTF. The DNA for the CDR3 is TGCAGTGCTAGGGGGGGGACTCTCCTCATTAACTATGGCTACACCTTC.

The table lists this clonotype with a few counts. The V gene is TRBV20-1, the J gene TRBJ1-5, with D perhaps matching TRBD1 (6 bases). The germline CDR1 and CDR2 sequences are DFQATT and SNEGSKA (reference sequence). The CDR3 has 14 amino acids. The germline V and J ends were trimmed by 3 bases and 0 bases, with 9 bases remaining between them. DNA of the CDR3: TGCAGTGCTAGCACGGGGGCTAGCAATCAGCCCCAGCATTTT. It encodes CSASTGASNQPQHF.

This clonotype was seen ten or more times. The chain is built from TRBV7-2 and TRBJ2-7, with 9 nucleotides matching TRBD2. V dropped 3 bases and J dropped 4; count of bases not matched to a gene: 4. CDR1 is SGHTA and CDR2 is FQGNSA in the germline V gene. This CDR3 has 14 amino acids. CDR3 bases: TGTGCCAGCAGCTTTTCTAGCGGGGTTTACGAGCAGTACTTC. Its translation is CASSFSSGVYEQYF.

This clonotype has ten or more counts. CDR3 in amino acids: CASSLGAGNAGGYTF. As DNA, the CDR3 is TGTGCCAGCAGCTTAGGGGCAGGGAACGCCGGTGGCTACACCTTC. This sequence joins TRBV11-2 and TRBJ1-2, with TRBD1 as a possible D gene (5 bases). The germline V gene encodes CDR1 SGHAT and CDR2 FQNNGV. The V and J ends lost 1 base and 7 bases respectively, with 16 bases between them. This CDR3 is 15 amino acids long.

This clonotype appeared many times. Written as DNA, the CDR3 is TGTGCCAGCAGCCAACGGGGGCGGGTTTACAATGAGCAGTTCTTC. It codes for CASSQRGRVYNEQFF. The chain recombines TRBV7-2 with TRBJ2-1; either TRBD1 or TRBD2 may supply D (6 bases each). CDR1 is SGHTA, CDR2 FQGNSA, per germline. V dropped 5 bases and J dropped 4 bases, with 15 bases sitting between them. This CDR3 comprises 15 residues.

The rearrangement joins TRBV6-2 or TRBV6-3 to TRBJ2-2, with D uncertain. The CDR3 extends over 18 amino acids. The V end lost 2 bases, the J end lost 5 bases, and 21 bases lay between the germline ends. CDR1 is MNHEY and CDR2 is SVGEGT in the germline V gene. CDR3 in amino acids: CASSYGPVGQKVTGELFF. The CDR3 DNA reads as TGTGCCAGCAGTTACGGCCCTGTAGGGCAGAAGGTGACCGGGGAGCTGTTTTTT.

The chain is built from TRBV25-1 and TRBJ2-6; 8 nucleotides agree with TRBD1. Germline CDR1 reads MGHDK; CDR2 reads SYGVNS. The CDR3 runs to 17 residues. Trimming at V came to 4 bases and at J to 3 bases, leaving 8 bases not matched to a gene. CDR3 residues: CASSAGQGLIGANVLTF. Written as DNA, the CDR3 is TGTGCCAGCAGTGCCGGACAGGGCCTCATTGGGGCCAACGTCCTGACTTTC.

The table lists this clonotype with many counts. The V and J genes are TRBV30 and TRBJ1-1; 7 bases are a match to TRBD1. The CDR3 consists of 14 residues. The junction had 4 bases not matched to a gene; V was cut back by 2 bases and J by 1 base. Per germline, CDR1 GTSNPN and CDR2 SVGIG (reference sequence). This CDR3 reads CAWSNTGANTEAFF. For the CDR3, the DNA is TGTGCCTGGAGTAATACAGGGGCGAACACTGAAGCTTTCTTT.

This clonotype was seen repeatedly, ten times or more. The V and J genes are TRBV12-3 or TRBV12-4 and TRBJ1-1, with 9 bases matching TRBD1. The CDR3 has 17 residues. V lost 6 bases, J lost 6 bases, and 17 bases stayed unmatched. The CDR3 coding sequence is TGTGCCAGCAGCCCAACCCCTAGAGACAGGGGGAAGGCTGAAGCTTTCTTT. This sequence encodes CASSPTPRDRGKAEAFF.

This clonotype was picked up many times. The chain carries TRBV6-1 and TRBJ2-1; the match to TRBD2 covers 8 bases. V trimming: 0 bases; J trimming: 2 bases; junction bases outside the gene matches: 6. Germline V gene lookup returns CDR1 MNHNS and CDR2 SASEGT. The CDR3 loop spans 17 amino acids. The CDR3, as DNA: TGTGCCAGCAGTGAAGCGTCAGAGCGGGGGCCCTACAATGAGCAGTTCTTC. It specifies CASSEASERGPYNEQFF.

This chain links TRBV7-9 with TRBJ2-5; the match to TRBD1 covers 10 bases. This CDR3 region has 14 residues. The V gene end was trimmed by 5 bases and the J gene end by 4 bases; junction bases not matched to a gene: 4. The germline V gene has CDR1 SEHNR and CDR2 FQNEAQ (reference sequence). In DNA, the CDR3 is TGTGCCAGCAGCCCGGGACAGGGGTTAGAGACCCAGTACTTC. Translated: CASSPGQGLETQYF.

DNA for the CDR3: TGCAGTGCTAGAGCGACCGGGACAGGGGGTTACGAGCAGTACTTC. Protein: CSARATGTGGYEQYF. The chain employs TRBV20-1 and TRBJ2-7, with 11 bases matching TRBD1. Germline lookup yields CDR1 DFQATT and CDR2 SNEGSKA (reference sequence). V was clipped by 1 base and J by 4 bases; unmatched bases: 6. This CDR3 is 15 amino acids long.

In this sample, this clonotype turned up a few times. CDR3 DNA sequence: TGTGCCAGCAGTCTTCCTGGACAGGGACTATACGAGCAGTACTTC. Amino acid sequence: CASSLPGQGLYEQYF. V gene TRBV28 combines with J gene TRBJ2-7, with D possibly TRBD1 on 8 matching bases. CDR3 size: 15 residues. V shed 5 bases and J shed 4 bases, with 18 bases lying between them. CDR1 is MDHEN, CDR2 SYDVKM, per germline.

This clonotype was seen ten or more times. The rearrangement links TRBV6-1 to TRBJ2-7; 8 bases are shared with TRBD1. The CDR3 consists of 14 residues. Trimming cost V 8 bases and J 4 bases; bases outside gene matches: 10. The V gene's germline CDR1 is MNHNS and CDR2 SASEGT. The CDR3 reads CASGVAGGEYEQYF. The CDR3 region has the DNA TGTGCCAGCGGAGTTGCAGGGGGCGAATACGAGCAGTACTTC.

The chain carries TRBV24-1 and TRBJ2-3; D unresolved. The V end lost 8 bases, the J end lost 0 bases, and 23 bases lay between the germline ends. CDR1 and CDR2 (germline): KGHDR, SFDVKD. This CDR3 contains 18 residues. CDR3 DNA: TGTGCCACCAAACTTCCGACTGGGGTAGAAACTAGCACAGATACGCAGTATTTT. Translated, it gives CATKLPTGVETSTDTQYF.

This clonotype appeared a few times. The chain joins TRBV5-1 to TRBJ2-7, with D unclear. Looked up from germline, CDR1 is SGHRS and CDR2 is YFSETQ. This CDR3 has 13 residues. Trimming took 3 bases from V and 3 from J, leaving 10 bases between them. In nucleotides, the CDR3 is TGCGCCAGCAGCTCTACAAGTTACTACGAGCAGTACTTC. Translated, it gives CASSSTSYYEQYF.

The chain links TRBV25-1 to TRBJ2-5, with D perhaps TRBD1 (5 bases). Germline V gives CDR1 MGHDK, CDR2 SYGVNS. V lost 3 bases, J lost 5 bases, and 16 bases lay in between. The CDR3 sequence is 15 residues long. The CDR3 DNA sequence: TGTGCCAGCAGTGATTGGACAAATAGCCTGGAGACCCAGTACTTC. Its translation is CASSDWTNSLETQYF. The full variable domain, completed using reference TRBV25-1 and TRBJ2-5, is EADIYQTPRYLVIGTGKKITLECSQTMGHDKMYWYQQDPGMELHLIHYSYGVNSTEKGDLSSESTVSRIRTEHFPLTLESARPSHTSQYLCASSDWTNSLETQYFGPGTRLLVL.